These 26 T cell receptor beta chains originate from one sample sequenced in a study of OX40 agonist ivuxolimab in advanced cancers. TCRdb's copy holds only in-frame clones and misses some; the assay was immunoSEQ multiplex PCR. The repertoire holds about 77,000 clones, with around 85% as singletons. The sequences come from CD4+ or CD8+ T cells sorted from blood, collected in a trial of the OX40 agonist ivuxolimab. These receptors were obtained from an adult with an advanced solid tumor such as melanoma, head and neck, liver or kidney cancer.

The V call is TRBV4-1, the J call TRBJ2-7; D is perhaps TRBD2 (7 bases). This CDR3 has 19 amino acids. The germline V gene encodes CDR1 MGHRA and CDR2 YSYEKL. The V end was cut by 0 bases, the J end by 6 bases, with 27 bases between. This chain's CDR3 is CASSQDLFFTGGTRREQYF. The CDR3 bases are TGCGCCAGCAGCCAAGATTTGTTCTTTACGGGGGGCACCCGGCGCGAGCAGTACTTC.

This clone was recorded only once. This sequence joins TRBV27 and TRBJ2-2, with no clear D. The germline gives CDR1 MNHEY, CDR2 SMNVEV (reference sequence). Trimming pared 1 base from V and 6 bases from J, leaving 6 bases between. The CDR3 has 13 amino acids. CDR3: CASSLWVSGELFF. The CDR3 nucleotides read TGTGCCAGCAGTTTATGGGTATCCGGGGAGCTGTTTTTT.

With respect to this clone: The conserved phenylalanine or tryptophan normally closing the CDR3 is absent here, so this likely arose from a read error. The V call is TRBV19, the J call TRBJ1-5; possible D gene TRBD1, 5 bases. Trimming pared 3 bases from V and 3 bases from J, leaving 15 bases between. Germline values: CDR1 LNHDA, CDR2 SQIVND (reference sequence). The CDR3 is made up of 16 amino acids. The CDR3 protein is CASSMGGSAFNQPQHS. Here the CDR3 DNA reads TGTGCCAGTAGTATGGGGGGATCGGCCTTCAATCAGCCCCAGCATTCT.

The chain has TRBV10-1 and TRBJ1-4; TRBD1 matches 8 bases. The germline gives CDR1 WNHNN, CDR2 SYGVQD (reference sequence). The CDR3 has 13 amino acids. Losses at the gene ends were 11 bases for V and 8 bases for J; bases not matched to a gene: 10. Written as DNA, the CDR3 is TGCGCCGGCCTGGACAGGGCAGGGGAAAAACTGTTTTTT. Translating gives CAGLDRAGEKLFF.

The chain recombines TRBV6-5 with TRBJ2-1; 7 nucleotides line up with TRBD2. Germline V gene data show CDR1 as MNHEY and CDR2 as SVGAGI. The CDR3 is 13 amino acids. J lost 15 bases, V lost 5 bases, and 13 bases had no gene match. This CDR3 reads CASSNHRDYLPFF. The CDR3, as DNA: TGTGCCAGCAGTAACCACCGGGACTACCTGCCGTTCTTC.

This clone was counted ten times or more. J is TRBJ1-5 and V is TRBV27; possible D gene TRBD1, 5 bases. The CDR3 covers 13 residues. Trimming took 6 bases from V and 4 from J, leaving 10 bases between them. The germline gives CDR1 MNHEY, CDR2 SMNVEV (reference sequence). The CDR3 DNA reads as TGTGCCAGCAGCCCCGACAGAAATCAGCCCCAGCATTTT. It codes for CASSPDRNQPQHF.

The chain combines TRBV6-6 with TRBJ1-4; TRBD1 is a possible D gene (5 bases). The CDR3 has 14 amino acids. In germline, CDR1 is MNHNY, CDR2 SVGAGI (reference sequence). V was clipped by 3 bases and J by 4 bases, with 9 bases between them. The CDR3 coding sequence is TGTGCCAGCAGTTATCGACAGTTTAATGAAAAACTGTTTTTT. This gives the protein CASSYRQFNEKLFF.

This rearrangement joins TRBV5-8 to TRBJ1-1; a weak D match, TRBD1 (5 bases). The length of the CDR3 is 14 residues. Germline CDR1 and CDR2: SGHTS and YDEGEE. Trimming left V 3 bases short and J 1 base short, with 10 bases between. CDR3 amino acids: CASSSGHRNTEAFF. The CDR3 coding sequence is TGTGCCAGCAGCTCCGGACACCGGAACACTGAAGCTTTCTTT.

In DNA form, the CDR3 reads TGTGCCAGCAGCCGAGGGAGGGACGCATACCCCTACGAGCAGTACTTC. Its translation is CASSRGRDAYPYEQYF. The chain has TRBV6-6 and TRBJ2-7; 7 nucleotides match TRBD2. The V gene end was trimmed by 6 bases and the J gene end by 2 bases; junction bases not matched to a gene: 13. The CDR3 covers 16 residues. Germline-derived CDR1 and CDR2 are MNHNY and SVGAGI (reference sequence).

This clone is medium-sized (0.01 to 0.1%) within its sample. The chain employs TRBV6-1 and TRBJ2-7, with 9 bases fitting TRBD1. V lost 6 bases, J lost 5 bases, and 8 bases stayed unmatched. Germline-derived CDR1 and CDR2 are MNHNS and SASEGT. The CDR3 has 14 residues. DNA of the CDR3: TGTGCCAGCAGGCCGGGACAGGGTTTCAACGAGCAGTACTTC. Translated, it gives CASRPGQGFNEQYF.

The chain employs TRBV7-8 and TRBJ1-1; D gene ambiguous. The CDR3 totals 13 residues. Trimming took off 2 bases at V and 3 bases at J, with 7 bases between the two ends. Germline V gene sequence: CDR1 SGHVS, CDR2 FQNEAQ. CDR3 bases: TGTGCCAGCAGCTTATCAGATGACACTGAAGCTTTCTTT. Its protein product is CASSLSDDTEAFF.

The rearrangement uses TRBV7-3 and TRBJ1-6; 8 bases match TRBD1. V lost 2 bases and J lost 7; bases outside the gene matches: 7. The CDR3 spans 16 residues. Germline values: CDR1 SGHTA, CDR2 FQGTGA. The CDR3 DNA is TGTGCCAGCAGCTTAGGGCCAACAGGGGGGAATTCACCCCTCCACTTT. It translates to CASSLGPTGGNSPLHF.

The genes are TRBV18 and TRBJ2-3; 7 bases are shared with TRBD1. Germline CDR1 is KGHSH and CDR2 is LQKENI. With V trimmed by 0 bases and J by 3 bases, 3 bases remained unmatched. This CDR3 has 15 residues. Written as DNA, the CDR3 is TGTGCCAGCTCACCACCGGGACAGAAAACAGATACGCAGTATTTT. This codes for CASSPPGQKTDTQYF.

This sequence joins TRBV6-1 and TRBJ2-3; 8 bases are shared with TRBD2. CDR1 and CDR2 from the germline V gene are MNHNS and SASEGT. There are 13 residues in the CDR3. After removal of 10 bases from V and 4 bases from J, the junction contained 7 bases not matched to a gene. CDR3 residues: CATAGGGSDTQYF. CDR3 bases: TGTGCCACAGCCGGGGGGGGGTCAGATACGCAGTATTTT.

V and J are TRBV5-1 and TRBJ2-1; no clear D. The CDR3 length is 11 residues. Germline CDR1 and CDR2: SGHRS and YFSETQ. Trimming shortened V by 7 bases and J by 4 bases, and 6 bases separated the two germline ends. CDR3 in amino acids: CASEQYNEQFF. The DNA of the CDR3 is TGCGCCAGCGAACAGTACAATGAGCAGTTCTTC.

Remarks on this clone: This sample also contains other DNA sequences that code for the same CDR3. The genes are TRBV5-4 and TRBJ1-1; D remains unclear. V lost 4 bases and J 3 bases, leaving 7 bases between the germline ends. The germline gives CDR1 SGHNT, CDR2 YYREEE (reference sequence). The CDR3 runs 12 residues. Written as DNA, the CDR3 is TGTGCCAGCAGCCGGCAGGACACTGAAGCTTTCTTT. This gives the protein CASSRQDTEAFF. Full variable domain (remainder filled in from reference TRBV5-4 and TRBJ1-1): ETGVTQSPTHLIKTRGQQVTLRCSSQSGHNTVSWYQQALGQGPQFIFQYYREEENGRGNFPPRFSGLQFPNYSSELNVNALELDDSALYLCASSRQDTEAFFGQGTRLTVV.

V is TRBV7-3 and J is TRBJ2-3; 7 bases match TRBD2. Germline CDR1 is SGHTA and CDR2 is FQGTGA. V was pared by 5 bases and J by 2 bases, with 10 bases of the junction left unmatched. CDR3 length: 16 amino acids. CDR3 region: CASSPATQRDTDTQYF. DNA for the CDR3: TGTGCCAGCAGCCCTGCGACCCAGCGGGACACAGATACGCAGTATTTT.

This sequence joins TRBV5-4 and TRBJ2-3; 10 bases are a match to TRBD1. The length of the CDR3 is 14 residues. Germline values: CDR1 SGHNT, CDR2 YYREEE (reference sequence). J was trimmed by 4 bases and V by 4 bases; bases with no gene match: 3. This chain's CDR3 is CASSPDRGADTQYF. CDR3 bases: TGTGCCAGCAGCCCGGACAGGGGGGCAGATACGCAGTATTTT.

This clone was picked up one time. This rearrangement joins TRBV19 to TRBJ1-2; D is undetermined. The V gene's germline CDR1 is LNHDA and CDR2 SQIVND (reference sequence). The V gene lost 3 bases and the J gene lost 2 bases, with 13 bases spanning the gap. The CDR3 has 15 amino acids. CDR3 sequence: CASSIISAGNYGYTF. CDR3 nucleotide sequence: TGTGCCAGTAGTATTATAAGCGCAGGAAACTATGGCTACACCTTC.

The CDR3 region is CASSIEGQGYGYTF. CDR3 sequence (DNA): TGTGCCAGTAGTATCGAAGGACAGGGGTATGGCTACACCTTC. The V and J genes are TRBV19 and TRBJ1-2; 9 bases are shared with TRBD1. CDR3 length equals 14 residues. CDR1 and CDR2 (germline): LNHDA, SQIVND (reference sequence). The junction had 4 bases not matched to a gene; V was cut back by 3 bases and J by 5 bases.

V usage is TRBV5-5 and J usage is TRBJ2-7, with TRBD1 identical over 8 bases. CDR1 is SGHKS, CDR2 YYEKEE, per germline (reference sequence). V trimming: 4 bases; J trimming: 2 bases; junction bases outside the gene matches: 11. The CDR3 length is 16 residues. CDR3 amino acids: CASSPPPGGRTYEQYF. The CDR3, as DNA: TGTGCCAGCAGCCCCCCCCCAGGGGGCCGTACCTACGAGCAGTACTTC.

This clone was observed a few times. The rearrangement joins TRBV7-9 to TRBJ1-2; D remains ambiguous. Trimming took off 5 bases at V and 8 bases at J, with 15 bases between the two ends. CDR3 size: 13 residues. CDR1 is SEHNR, CDR2 FQNEAQ, per germline (reference sequence). CDR3: CASSPAGILGYTF. The CDR3 nucleotides read TGTGCCAGCAGCCCTGCTGGGATCTTAGGCTACACCTTC.

The chain is built from TRBV28 and TRBJ1-5; weak D call: TRBD1 (5 bases). Germline CDR1 reads MDHEN; CDR2 reads SYDVKM. This CDR3 region has 16 residues. V was cut by 5 bases and J by 6 bases, with 20 bases left in between. CDR3 region: CASSADRRYAGQPQHF. The CDR3 DNA sequence: TGTGCCAGCAGTGCCGACAGAAGGTATGCGGGTCAGCCCCAGCATTTT.

This rearrangement joins TRBV7-3 to TRBJ1-2; perhaps TRBD1 as D (5 bases). The length of the CDR3 is 13 residues. The germline gives CDR1 SGHTA, CDR2 FQGTGA. V was cut by 5 bases and J by 2 bases, with 9 bases left in between. This CDR3 reads CASSPDRNYGYTF. The CDR3 DNA follows: TGTGCCAGCAGCCCAGACAGAAACTATGGCTACACCTTC.

V usage is TRBV2 and J usage is TRBJ2-1; 8 positions match TRBD1. Germline CDR1 and CDR2: SNHLY and FYNNEI. The CDR3 extends over 15 amino acids. After removal of 8 bases from V and 1 base from J, the junction contained 7 bases not matched to a gene. For the CDR3, the DNA is TGTGCCAGCCGACCCCGGGACAGGTCCTACAATGAGCAGTTCTTC. Amino acids: CASRPRDRSYNEQFF.

CDR3 coding DNA: TGTGCCAGCAGCTTAAACGGGGGGAATCAAGAGACCCAGTACTTC. Its protein is CASSLNGGNQETQYF. J is TRBJ2-5 and V is TRBV7-9; TRBD2 matches at 7 bases. Germline CDR1 reads SEHNR; CDR2 reads FQNEAQ (reference sequence). Trimming removed 2 bases from V and 2 bases from J; junction bases left unmatched: 5. The CDR3 consists of 15 residues. The variable domain in full, with the rest retrieved from reference TRBV7-9 and TRBJ2-5, is DTGVSQNPRHKITKRGQNVTFRCDPISEHNRLYWYRQTLGQGPEFLTYFQNEAQLEKSRLLSDRFSAERPKGSFSTLEIQRTEQGDSAMYLCASSLNGGNQETQYFGPGTRLLVL.